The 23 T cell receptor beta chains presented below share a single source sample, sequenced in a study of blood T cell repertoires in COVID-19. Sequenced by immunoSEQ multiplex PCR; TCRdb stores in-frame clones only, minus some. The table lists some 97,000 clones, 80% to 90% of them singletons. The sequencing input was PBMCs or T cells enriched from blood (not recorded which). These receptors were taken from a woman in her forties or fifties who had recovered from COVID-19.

The CDR3 nucleotides read TGCGCCAGCAGCTTAGAAGCGGGGGACCGGGGTACGCAGTATTTT. It specifies CASSLEAGDRGTQYF. This chain joins TRBV5-1 and TRBJ2-3, with TRBD2 identical over 8 bases. After removal of 2 bases from V and 8 bases from J, the junction contained 10 bases not matched to a gene. Germline CDR1 SGHRS, CDR2 YFSETQ. The CDR3 is made up of 15 amino acids.

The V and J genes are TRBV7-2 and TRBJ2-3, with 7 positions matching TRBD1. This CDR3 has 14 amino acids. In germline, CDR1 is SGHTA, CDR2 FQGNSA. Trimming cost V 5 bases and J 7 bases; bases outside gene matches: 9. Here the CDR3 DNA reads TGTGCCAGCAGCCTCGACAGGGTTCGAAATACGCAGTATTTT. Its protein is CASSLDRVRNTQYF.

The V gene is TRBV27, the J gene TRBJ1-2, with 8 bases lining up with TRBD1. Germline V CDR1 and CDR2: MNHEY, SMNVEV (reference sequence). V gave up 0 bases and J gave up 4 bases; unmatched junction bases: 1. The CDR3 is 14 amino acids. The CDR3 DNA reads TGTGCCAGCAGTTTATCGGACAGGGCCTATGGCTACACCTTC. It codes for CASSLSDRAYGYTF.

The CDR3 loop reads CASSDPGTGNYGYTF. DNA of the CDR3: TGTGCCAGTAGTGACCCCGGGACAGGGAACTATGGCTACACCTTC. V gene TRBV19 combines with J gene TRBJ1-2; TRBD1 matches at 9 bases. Germline V gene sequence: CDR1 LNHDA, CDR2 SQIVND (reference sequence). The CDR3 spans 15 residues. The V segment lost 5 bases and the J segment 2 bases; nucleotides outside the gene matches: 6.

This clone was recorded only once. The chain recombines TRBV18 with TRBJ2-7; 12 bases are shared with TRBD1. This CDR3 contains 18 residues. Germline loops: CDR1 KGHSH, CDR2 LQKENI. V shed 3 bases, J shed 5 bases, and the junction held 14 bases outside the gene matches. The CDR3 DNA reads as TGTGCCAGCTCACCGACTTTAACCGGGACAGGGGGCATCGACGAGCAGTACTTC. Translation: CASSPTLTGTGGIDEQYF.

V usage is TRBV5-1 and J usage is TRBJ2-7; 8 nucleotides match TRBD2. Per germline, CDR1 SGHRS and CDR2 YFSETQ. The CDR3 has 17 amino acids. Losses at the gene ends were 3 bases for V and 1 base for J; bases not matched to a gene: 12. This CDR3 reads CASSSSGPGSGSYEQYF. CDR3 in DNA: TGCGCCAGCAGCTCTAGCGGGCCGGGGAGTGGATCCTACGAGCAGTACTTC.

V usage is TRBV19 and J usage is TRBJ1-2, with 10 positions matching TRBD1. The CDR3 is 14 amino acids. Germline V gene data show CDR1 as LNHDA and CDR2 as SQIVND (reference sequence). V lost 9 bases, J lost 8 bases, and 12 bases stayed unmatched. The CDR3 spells CASTRPGTGDGYTF. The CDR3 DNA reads TGTGCCAGCACCAGACCCGGGACAGGGGACGGCTACACCTTC.

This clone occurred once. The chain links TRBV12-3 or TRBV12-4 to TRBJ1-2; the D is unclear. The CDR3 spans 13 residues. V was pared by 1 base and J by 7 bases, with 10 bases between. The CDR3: CASSLGGSGGYTF. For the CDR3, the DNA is TGTGCCAGCAGTTTAGGAGGGTCTGGTGGCTACACCTTC.

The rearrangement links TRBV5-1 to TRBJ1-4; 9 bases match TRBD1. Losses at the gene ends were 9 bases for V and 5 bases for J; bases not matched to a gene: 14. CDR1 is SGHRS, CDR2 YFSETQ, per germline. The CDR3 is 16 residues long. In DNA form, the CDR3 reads TGCGCCACCAGTTCTGGGGGGACAGGGCTCAATGAAAAACTGTTTTTT. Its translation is CATSSGGTGLNEKLFF.

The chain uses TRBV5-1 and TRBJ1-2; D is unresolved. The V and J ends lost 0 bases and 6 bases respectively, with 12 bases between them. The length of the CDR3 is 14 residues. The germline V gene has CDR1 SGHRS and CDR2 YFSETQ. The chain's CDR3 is CASSLAAVGDGYTF. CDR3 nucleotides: TGCGCCAGCAGCTTGGCCGCGGTCGGTGATGGCTACACCTTC.

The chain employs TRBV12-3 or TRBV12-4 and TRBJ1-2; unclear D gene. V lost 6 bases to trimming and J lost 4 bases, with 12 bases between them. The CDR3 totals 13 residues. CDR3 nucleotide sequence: TGTGCCAGCAGCTCGGGGAGGGTCTATGGCTACACCTTC. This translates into CASSSGRVYGYTF.

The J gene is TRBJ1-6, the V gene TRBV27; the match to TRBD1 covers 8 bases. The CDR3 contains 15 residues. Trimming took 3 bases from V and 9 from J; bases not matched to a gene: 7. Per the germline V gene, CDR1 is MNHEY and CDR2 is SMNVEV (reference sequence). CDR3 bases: TGTGCCAGCAGTTTTCAAGACAGGGGCGGTTCACCCCTCCACTTT. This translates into CASSFQDRGGSPLHF.

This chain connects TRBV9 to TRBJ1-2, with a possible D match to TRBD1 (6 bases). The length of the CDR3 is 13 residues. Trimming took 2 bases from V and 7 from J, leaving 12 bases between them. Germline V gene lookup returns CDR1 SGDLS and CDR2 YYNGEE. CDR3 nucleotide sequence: TGTGCCAGCAGCGTCACCCACAGGGTTGGCTACACCTTC. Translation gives CASSVTHRVGYTF.

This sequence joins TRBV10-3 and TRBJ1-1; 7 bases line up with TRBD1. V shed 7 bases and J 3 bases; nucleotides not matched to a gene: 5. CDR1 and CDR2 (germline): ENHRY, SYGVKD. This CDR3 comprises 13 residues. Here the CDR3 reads CAIKVQGYTEAFF. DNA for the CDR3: TGTGCCATCAAAGTACAGGGGTACACTGAAGCTTTCTTT.

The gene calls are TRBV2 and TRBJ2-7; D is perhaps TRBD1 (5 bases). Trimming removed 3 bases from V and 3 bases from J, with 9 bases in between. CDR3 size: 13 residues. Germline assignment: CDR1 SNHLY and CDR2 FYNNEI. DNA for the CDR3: TGTGCCAGCAGTGACGTTGACAGCTACGAGCAGTACTTC. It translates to CASSDVDSYEQYF.

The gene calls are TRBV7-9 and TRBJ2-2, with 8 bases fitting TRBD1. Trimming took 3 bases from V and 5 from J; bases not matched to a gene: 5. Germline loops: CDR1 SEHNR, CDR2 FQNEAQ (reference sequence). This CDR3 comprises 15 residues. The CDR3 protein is CASSLDRAWTGELFF. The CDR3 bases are TGTGCCAGCAGCTTGGACAGGGCGTGGACCGGGGAGCTGTTTTTT. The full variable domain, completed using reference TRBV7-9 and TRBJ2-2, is DTGVSQNPRHKITKRGQNVTFRCDPISEHNRLYWYRQTLGQGPEFLTYFQNEAQLEKSRLLSDRFSAERPKGSFSTLEIQRTEQGDSAMYLCASSLDRAWTGELFFGEGSRLTVL.

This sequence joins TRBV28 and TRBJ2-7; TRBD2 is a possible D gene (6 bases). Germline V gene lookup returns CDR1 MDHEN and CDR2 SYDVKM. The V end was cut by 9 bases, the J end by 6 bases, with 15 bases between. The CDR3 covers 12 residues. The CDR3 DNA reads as TGTGCCAGTCGGGGGAACTTCTTCGAGCAGTACTTC. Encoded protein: CASRGNFFEQYF.

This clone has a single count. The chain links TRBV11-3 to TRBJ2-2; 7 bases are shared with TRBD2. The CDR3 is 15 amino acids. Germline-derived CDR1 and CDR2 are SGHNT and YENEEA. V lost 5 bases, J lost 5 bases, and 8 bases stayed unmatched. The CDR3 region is CASSATPGGTGELFF. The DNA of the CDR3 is TGTGCCAGCAGCGCCACACCCGGGGGGACCGGGGAGCTGTTTTTT.

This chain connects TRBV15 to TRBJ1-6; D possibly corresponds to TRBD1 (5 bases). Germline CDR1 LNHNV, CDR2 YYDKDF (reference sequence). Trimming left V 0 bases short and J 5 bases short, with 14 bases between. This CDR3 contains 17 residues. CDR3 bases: TGTGCCACCAGCAGAGAGCCGTCAGGGCCCAATAATTCACCCCTCCACTTT. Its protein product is CATSREPSGPNNSPLHF.

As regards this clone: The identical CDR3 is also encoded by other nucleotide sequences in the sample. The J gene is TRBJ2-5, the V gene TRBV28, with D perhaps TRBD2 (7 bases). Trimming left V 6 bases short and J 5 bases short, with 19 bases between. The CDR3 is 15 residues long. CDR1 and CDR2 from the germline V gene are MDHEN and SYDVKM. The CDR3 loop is CASRGAGGSPETQYF. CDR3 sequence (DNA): TGTGCCAGCAGGGGGGCGGGCGGGAGTCCGGAGACCCAGTACTTC.

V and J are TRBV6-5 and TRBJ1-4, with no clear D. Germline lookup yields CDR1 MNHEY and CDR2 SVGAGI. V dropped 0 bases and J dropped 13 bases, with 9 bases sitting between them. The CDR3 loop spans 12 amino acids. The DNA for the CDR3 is TGTGCCAGCAGTTACTCAACCGGGAGACTGTTTTTT. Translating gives CASSYSTGRLFF.

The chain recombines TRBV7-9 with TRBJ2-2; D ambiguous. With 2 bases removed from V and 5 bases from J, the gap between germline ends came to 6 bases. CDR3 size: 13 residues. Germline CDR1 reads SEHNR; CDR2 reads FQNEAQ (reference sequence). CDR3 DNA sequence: TGTGCCAGCAGCTTAACAGAGACCGGGGAGCTGTTTTTT. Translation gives CASSLTETGELFF.

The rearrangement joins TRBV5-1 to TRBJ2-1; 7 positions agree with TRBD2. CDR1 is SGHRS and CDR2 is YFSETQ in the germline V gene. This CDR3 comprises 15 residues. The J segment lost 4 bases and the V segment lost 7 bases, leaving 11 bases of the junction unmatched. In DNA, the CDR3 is TGCGCCAGCTCTGGGGGAGGGGCCGTTTACAATGAGCAGTTCTTC. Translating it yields CASSGGGAVYNEQFF.